Sequencing of this TCR beta chain was carried out in a study of cytomegalovirus exposure and HLA in healthy donors. The protocol was immunoSEQ multiplex PCR, while the TCRdb copy is restricted to in-frame clones and leaves out a portion. The data contain some 98,000 clones, roughly 87% of them singletons. Looked up from germline, CDR1 is LGHNA and CDR2 is YSLEER. The CDR3 runs 15 residues. The ends lost 0 bases at V and 0 bases at J; junction bases unmatched: 2. Study results and caveats: Reports indicated that the classifier achieved high specificity and sensitivity in diagnosing cytomegalovirus status. The study put 150 to 200 TCR beta chains on its list as cytomegalovirus-associated.

As regards this clone: The antigen is undetermined.

The chain uses TRBV4-3 and TRBJ2-7; 7 bases match TRBD1. The origin of this receptor is a man between 18 and 35 years old in good health and CMV-seropositive. The sample was PBMCs. The DNA of the CDR3 is TGCGCCAGCAGCCAAGATAGACAGGGCTCCTACGAGCAGTACTTC. Encoded protein: CASSQDRQGSYEQYF.